This passage covers 4 T cell receptor beta chains from one sample sequenced in a study of blood T cell repertoires in COVID-19. The assay was immunoSEQ multiplex PCR, and TCRdb's table has in-frame clones only and misses some. The repertoire includes hundreds of thousands of clones, 87% of them detected once, and 2.2% sits in the top ten. The sample was peripheral blood. The receptors shown here come from a woman between 50 and 59 years old who had recovered from COVID-19.

V is TRBV6-5 and J is TRBJ1-1; D gene unclear. This CDR3 is 12 amino acids long. Germline CDR1 is MNHEY and CDR2 is SVGAGI. V shed 9 bases and J shed 2 bases, with 10 bases lying between them. The CDR3 spells CASKRTNTEAFF. The CDR3 DNA sequence: TGTGCCAGTAAAAGGACTAACACTGAAGCTTTCTTT.

CDR3 sequence: CASSSPSNILNQPQHF. Written as DNA, the CDR3 is TGTGCCAGCAGTTCCCCCAGTAACATATTAAATCAGCCCCAGCATTTT. The chain uses TRBV6-6 and TRBJ1-5; D is unresolved. CDR3 length: 16 residues. From germline, CDR1 is MNHNY and CDR2 SVGAGI (reference sequence). V lost 4 bases and J lost 4, with 17 bases in between.

J is TRBJ1-6 and V is TRBV9; D might be TRBD1 (6 bases). Trimming stripped 7 bases from V and 7 bases from J, with 9 bases between. Germline CDR1 reads SGDLS; CDR2 reads YYNGEE. The CDR3 has 12 amino acids. CDR3 nucleotide sequence: TGTGCCAGCGGGGGGGGCAATTCACCCCTCCACTTT. Protein product: CASGGGNSPLHF.

The rearrangement links TRBV19 to TRBJ1-3, with TRBD1 identical over 8 bases. CDR3 length: 19 residues. Germline V CDR1 and CDR2: LNHDA, SQIVND (reference sequence). Germline trimming cut 8 bases from V and 0 bases from J; bases unmatched to any gene: 18. CDR3 DNA: TGTGCCAGTGCGAAAGGGACAGGCCTACCGCAGAGCTCTGGAAACACCATATATTTT. This codes for CASAKGTGLPQSSGNTIYF. Complete variable domain (other parts from reference TRBV19 and TRBJ1-3): DGGITQSPKYLFRKEGQNVTLSCEQNLNHDAMYWYRQDPGQGLRLIYYSQIVNDFQKGDIAEGYSVSREKKESFPLTVTSAQKNPTAFYLCASAKGTGLPQSSGNTIYFGEGSWLTVV.